This T cell receptor beta chain was profiled in a study of blood T cell repertoires in COVID-19. V was cut by 3 bases and J by 7 bases, with 15 bases left in between. The CDR3 has 14 residues. From germline, CDR1 is LNHNV and CDR2 YYDKDF (reference sequence). Data came from immunoSEQ multiplex PCR; TCRdb stores just in-frame clones and leaves some out. Counted here are about 140,000 clones, over 60% occurring once; the ten biggest clones make up around a sixth. The specimen was peripheral blood. The V and J genes are TRBV15 and TRBJ1-2, with D tentatively TRBD1 (6 bases). This clonotype was sampled from a man aged 50-60 years with acute or convalescent COVID-19. The CDR3 loop reads CATSSKQGSGGYTF. CDR3 nucleotides: TGTGCCACCAGCAGCAAACAGGGATCTGGTGGCTACACCTTC.